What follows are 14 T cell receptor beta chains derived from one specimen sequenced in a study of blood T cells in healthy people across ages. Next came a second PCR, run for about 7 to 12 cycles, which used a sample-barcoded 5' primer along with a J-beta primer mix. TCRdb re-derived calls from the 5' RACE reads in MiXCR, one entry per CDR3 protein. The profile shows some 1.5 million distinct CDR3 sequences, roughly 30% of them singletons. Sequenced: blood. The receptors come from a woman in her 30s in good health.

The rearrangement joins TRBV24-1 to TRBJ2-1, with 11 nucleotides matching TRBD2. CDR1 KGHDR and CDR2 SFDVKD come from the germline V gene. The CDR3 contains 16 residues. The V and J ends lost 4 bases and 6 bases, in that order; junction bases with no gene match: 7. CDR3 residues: CATSDALAGGVNEQFF. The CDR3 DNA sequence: TGTGCCACCAGTGACGCTCTAGCGGGAGGAGTCAATGAGCAGTTCTTC.

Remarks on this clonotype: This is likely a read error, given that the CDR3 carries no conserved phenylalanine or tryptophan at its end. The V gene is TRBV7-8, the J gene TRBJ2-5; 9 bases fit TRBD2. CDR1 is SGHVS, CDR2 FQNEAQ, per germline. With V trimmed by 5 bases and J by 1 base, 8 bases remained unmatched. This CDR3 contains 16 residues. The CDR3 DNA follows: TGTGCCAGCAGCCCCCAGCTAGCGGGAACCCAAGAGACCCAGTACCTC. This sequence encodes CASSPQLAGTQETQYL.

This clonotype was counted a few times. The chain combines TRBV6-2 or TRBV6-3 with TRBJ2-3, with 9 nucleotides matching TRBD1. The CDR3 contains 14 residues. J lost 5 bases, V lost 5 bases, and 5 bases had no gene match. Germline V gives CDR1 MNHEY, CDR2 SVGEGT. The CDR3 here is CASSGQGSLDTQYF. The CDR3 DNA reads TGTGCCAGCAGTGGACAGGGGAGTCTAGATACGCAGTATTTT.

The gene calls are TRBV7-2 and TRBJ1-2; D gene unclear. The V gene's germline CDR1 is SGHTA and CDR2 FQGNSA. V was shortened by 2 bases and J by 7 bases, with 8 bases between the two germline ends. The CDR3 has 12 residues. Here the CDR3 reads CASSLIEGGYTF. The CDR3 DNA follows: TGTGCCAGCAGCTTAATAGAGGGTGGCTACACCTTC.

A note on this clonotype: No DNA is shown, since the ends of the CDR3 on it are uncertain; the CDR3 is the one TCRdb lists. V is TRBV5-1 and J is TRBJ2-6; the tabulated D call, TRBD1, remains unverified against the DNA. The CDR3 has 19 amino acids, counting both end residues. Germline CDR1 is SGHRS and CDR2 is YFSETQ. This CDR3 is CASSLAGQGVGAGANVRTF.

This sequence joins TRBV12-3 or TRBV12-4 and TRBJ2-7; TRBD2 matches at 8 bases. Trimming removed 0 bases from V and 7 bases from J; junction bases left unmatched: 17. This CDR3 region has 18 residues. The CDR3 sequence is CASSLAMTGQAGVDEQYF. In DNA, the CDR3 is TGTGCCAGCAGTTTAGCTATGACAGGTCAAGCGGGAGTAGATGAGCAGTACTTC.

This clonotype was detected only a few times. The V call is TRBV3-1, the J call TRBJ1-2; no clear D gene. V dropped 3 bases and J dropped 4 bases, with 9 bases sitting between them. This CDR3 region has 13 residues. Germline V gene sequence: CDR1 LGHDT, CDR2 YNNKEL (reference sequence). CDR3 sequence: CASSQEGCYGYTF. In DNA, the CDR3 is TGTGCCAGCAGCCAGGAGGGCTGCTATGGCTACACCTTC.

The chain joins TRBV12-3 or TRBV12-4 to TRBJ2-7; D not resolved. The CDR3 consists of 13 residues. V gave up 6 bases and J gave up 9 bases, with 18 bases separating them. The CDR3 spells CASSSAMALGQYF. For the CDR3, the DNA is TGTGCCAGCAGCTCCGCCATGGCCCTCGGGCAGTACTTC.

Written as DNA, the CDR3 is TGTGCCAGCTCACCGACGTATACCCGGGGTGAAAAACTGTTTTTT. Amino acid sequence: CASSPTYTRGEKLFF. This rearrangement joins TRBV18 to TRBJ1-4; D is unresolved. The germline V and J ends were trimmed by 3 bases and 7 bases, with 15 bases remaining between them. This CDR3 is 15 amino acids long. Germline assignment: CDR1 KGHSH and CDR2 LQKENI.

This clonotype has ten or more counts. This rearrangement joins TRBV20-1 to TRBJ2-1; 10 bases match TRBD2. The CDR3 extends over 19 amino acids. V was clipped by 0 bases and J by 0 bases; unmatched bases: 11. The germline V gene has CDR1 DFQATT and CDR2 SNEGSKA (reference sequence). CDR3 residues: CSAREVTGLARTSYNEQFF. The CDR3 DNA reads TGCAGTGCTAGAGAGGTTACGGGACTAGCGCGGACCTCCTACAATGAGCAGTTCTTC.

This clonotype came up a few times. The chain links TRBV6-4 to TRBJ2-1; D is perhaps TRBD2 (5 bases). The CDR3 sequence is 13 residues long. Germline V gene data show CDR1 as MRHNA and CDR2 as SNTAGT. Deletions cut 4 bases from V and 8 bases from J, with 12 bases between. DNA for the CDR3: TGTGCCAGCAGTGTTCTAGCCGGGTATGAGCAGTTCTTC. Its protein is CASSVLAGYEQFF.

For the CDR3, the DNA is TGTGCCATAAAGGCGGGACTTAGCACAGATACGCAGTATTTT. Amino acid sequence: CAIKAGLSTDTQYF. This rearrangement joins TRBV10-3 to TRBJ2-3, with TRBD2 as a possible D gene (6 bases). Trimming pared 9 bases from V and 0 bases from J, leaving 13 bases between. Germline values: CDR1 ENHRY, CDR2 SYGVKD. The CDR3 covers 14 residues.

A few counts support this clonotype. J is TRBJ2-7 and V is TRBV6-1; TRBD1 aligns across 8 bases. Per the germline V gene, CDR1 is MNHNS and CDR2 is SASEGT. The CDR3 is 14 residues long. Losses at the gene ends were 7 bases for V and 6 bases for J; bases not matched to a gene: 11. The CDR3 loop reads CASMARTGSIEQYF. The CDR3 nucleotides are TGTGCCAGCATGGCGAGGACAGGGAGTATCGAGCAGTACTTC.

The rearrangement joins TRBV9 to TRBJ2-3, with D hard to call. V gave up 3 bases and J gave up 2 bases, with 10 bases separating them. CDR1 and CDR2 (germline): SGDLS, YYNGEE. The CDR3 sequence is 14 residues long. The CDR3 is CASSGEPYTDTQYF. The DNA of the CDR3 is TGTGCCAGCAGCGGAGAACCATACACAGATACGCAGTATTTT.